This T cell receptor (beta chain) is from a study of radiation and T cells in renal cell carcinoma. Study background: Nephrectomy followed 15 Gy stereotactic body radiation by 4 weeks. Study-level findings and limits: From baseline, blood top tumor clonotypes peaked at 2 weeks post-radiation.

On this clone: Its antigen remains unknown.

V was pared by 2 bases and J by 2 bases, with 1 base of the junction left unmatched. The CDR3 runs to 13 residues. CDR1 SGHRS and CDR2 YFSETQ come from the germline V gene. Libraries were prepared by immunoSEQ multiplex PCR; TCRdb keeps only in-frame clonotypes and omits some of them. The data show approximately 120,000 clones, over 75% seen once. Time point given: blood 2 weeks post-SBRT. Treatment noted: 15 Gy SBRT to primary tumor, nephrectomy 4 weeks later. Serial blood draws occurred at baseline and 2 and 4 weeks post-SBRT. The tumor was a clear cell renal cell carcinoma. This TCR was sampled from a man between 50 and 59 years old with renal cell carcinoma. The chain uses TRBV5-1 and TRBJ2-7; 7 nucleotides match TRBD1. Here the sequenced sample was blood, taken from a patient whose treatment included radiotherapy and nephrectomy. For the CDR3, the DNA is TGCGCCAGCAGCTTCAGGGGGACCTACGAGCAGTACTTC. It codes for CASSFRGTYEQYF.